The rows below give T cell receptor beta chains drawn from one sample of a study of beta chain features in type 1 diabetes. Here immunoSEQ multiplex PCR was the method, and the copy in TCRdb shows in-frame clones only, minus some. The sample has 150,000 to 200,000 clones, 7.5% to 9.5% seen once. The sample comprised central memory CD4+ T cells from blood. The receptors here all came from a woman in her late teens or twenties in good health. Each CDR3 is given with its conserved first and last residue. D genes are given only for firm matches. Size tells how often a clone was seen (once, few, many) or the class of an expanded clone, and some rows leave it out.

V	size	D	J	CDR3	DNA
TRBV7-2	.	TRBD1	TRBJ2-4	CASSAPQGMSKNIQYF	TGTGCCAGCAGCGCACCACAGGGGATGTCCAAAAACATTCAGTACTTC
TRBV10-3	few	.	TRBJ2-1	CAISDQDSYNEQFF	TGTGCCATCAGCGACCAGGACAGCTACAATGAGCAGTTCTTC
TRBV5-1	few	TRBD2	TRBJ2-1	CASSLLAGGYNEQFF	TGCGCCAGCAGCTTACTAGCGGGAGGGTACAATGAGCAGTTCTTC
TRBV12-5	few	.	TRBJ1-2	CASGLSGKNGYTF	TGTGCTAGTGGTTTGTCCGGGAAGAATGGCTACACCTTC
TRBV7-3	.	TRBD1	TRBJ1-1	CASSLGDRRNTEAFF	TGTGCCAGCAGCTTAGGGGACAGGCGGAACACTGAAGCTTTCTTT
TRBV6-6	.	TRBD1	TRBJ1-2	CASRKSGGQGYTF	TGTGCCAGCAGAAAGTCAGGGGGCCAAGGCTACACCTTC
TRBV30	few	.	TRBJ1-1	CAWSVNRVRFF	TGTGCCTGGAGTGTAAATCGGGTAAGATTCTTT
TRBV7-8	.	.	TRBJ2-5	CASSSYTAGQETQYF	TGTGCCAGCAGCTCCTACACAGCGGGCCAAGAGACCCAGTACTTC
TRBV7-2	few	.	TRBJ2-1	CASSLEGLSSYNEQFF	TGTGCCAGCAGCTTAGAGGGACTCAGCTCCTACAATGAGCAGTTCTTC
TRBV11-2	.	.	TRBJ2-1	CASSPFSGYNEQFF	TGTGCCAGCAGCCCGTTTAGCGGCTACAATGAGCAGTTCTTC
TRBV18	few	TRBD1	TRBJ1-1	CASSQGTGPMNTEAFF	TGTGCCAGCTCACAGGGGACAGGGCCCATGAACACTGAAGCTTTCTTT
TRBV2	.	.	TRBJ2-7	CASSEHEQSYEQYF	TGTGCCAGCAGTGAACACGAACAGTCCTACGAGCAGTACTTC
TRBV5-6	few	TRBD2	TRBJ2-5	CASSSTQSGGAETQYF	TGTGCCAGCAGCTCTACCCAGAGCGGGGGGGCGGAGACCCAGTACTTC
TRBV2	.	.	TRBJ2-5	CASRAQGETQYF	TGTGCCAGCAGGGCTCAGGGGGAGACCCAGTACTTC
TRBV4-1	.	.	TRBJ1-1	CASSQRGGYTEAFF	TGCGCCAGCAGCCAGAGGGGGGGATACACTGAAGCTTTCTTT
TRBV29-1	few	TRBD1	TRBJ1-2	CSVETGAGGYTF	TGCAGCGTTGAGACAGGGGCAGGAGGCTACACCTTC
TRBV14	.	.	TRBJ2-2	CASSQEGSPGELFF	TGTGCCAGCAGCCAAGAAGGGAGTCCCGGGGAGCTGTTTTTT
TRBV11-1	.	.	TRBJ2-5	CASNTYGEQTQYF	TGTGCCAGCAACACCTATGGAGAGCAGACCCAGTACTTC
TRBV6-6	.	TRBD2	TRBJ2-3	CASTPWGGTDTQYF	TGTGCCAGCACTCCCTGGGGGGGTACAGATACGCAGTATTTT
TRBV6-1	.	.	TRBJ2-3	CASRAVTDTQYF	TGTGCCAGCAGGGCAGTCACAGATACGCAGTATTTT
TRBV19	.	TRBD2	TRBJ2-1	CASSTISGRTYNEQFF	TGTGCCAGTAGTACCATTAGCGGGAGGACCTACAATGAGCAGTTCTTC
TRBV11-2	few	TRBD2	TRBJ2-1	CASTRLAGAYNEQFF	TGTGCCAGCACCAGACTAGCGGGAGCCTACAATGAGCAGTTCTTC
TRBV5-1	few	TRBD1	TRBJ1-2	CASSSDRVYGYTF	TGCGCCAGCAGCTCGGACAGGGTCTATGGCTACACCTTC
TRBV18	few	TRBD1	TRBJ2-1	CASSPTGDNTFF	TGTGCCAGCTCACCGACAGGGGACAACACGTTCTTC
TRBV27	few	TRBD1	TRBJ2-7	CASSFKGQGSYEQYF	TGTGCCAGCAGTTTTAAGGGACAGGGGAGCTACGAGCAGTACTTC
TRBV7-9	once	TRBD2	TRBJ2-2	CASSRGSGGNTGELFF	TGTGCCAGCAGCCGAGGTAGCGGGGGGAACACCGGGGAGCTGTTTTTT
TRBV7-2	many	TRBD1	TRBJ2-4	CASSLRAGTGNLAKNIQYF	TGTGCCAGCAGCCTACGAGCCGGGACAGGGAACCTGGCCAAAAACATTCAGTACTTC
TRBV2	few	TRBD1	TRBJ2-3	CASRRGTGAGDTQYF	TGTGCCAGCAGACGCGGGACAGGGGCAGGAGATACGCAGTATTTT
TRBV28	few	.	TRBJ1-2	CASSLQGRDGYTF	TGTGCCAGCAGTTTACAGGGGCGGGATGGCTACACCTTC
TRBV29-1	.	TRBD2	TRBJ2-7	CSVAPTSGRNHEQYF	TGCAGCGTCGCCCCGACTAGCGGGAGAAACCACGAGCAGTACTTC
TRBV7-9	few	TRBD2	TRBJ2-1	CASNLSGGRPNNEQFF	TGTGCCAGCAACCTAAGCGGGGGGAGACCGAACAATGAGCAGTTCTTC
TRBV5-4	.	TRBD2	TRBJ2-3	CASSLRLAGNTDTQYF	TGTGCCAGCAGTCTTCGACTAGCGGGGAACACAGATACGCAGTATTTT
TRBV7-9	few	TRBD2	TRBJ2-3	CASSFISGGSTDTQYF	TGTGCCAGCAGCTTTATTAGCGGGGGCAGCACAGATACGCAGTATTTT
TRBV4-2	.	.	TRBJ2-3	CASSQDLVGQGSDTQYF	TGTGCCAGCAGCCAAGATCTAGTAGGGCAGGGATCAGATACGCAGTATTTT
TRBV11-2	.	.	TRBJ2-1	CASSLVIDPGVHEQFF	TGTGCCAGCAGCTTAGTTATAGACCCAGGGGTGCATGAGCAGTTCTTC
TRBV18	.	TRBD2	TRBJ2-5	CASSPPNGLAGIQETQYF	TGTGCCAGCTCACCACCGAACGGACTAGCGGGGATCCAAGAGACCCAGTACTTC
TRBV10-3	.	.	TRBJ2-7	CAISESRQGTYEQYF	TGTGCCATCAGTGAGTCCCGCCAGGGTACCTACGAGCAGTACTTC
TRBV5-6	.	.	TRBJ2-7	CASSSYRVSYEQYF	TGTGCCAGCAGCTCTTACAGGGTTTCCTACGAGCAGTACTTC
TRBV27	many	TRBD1	TRBJ2-1	CASSPQGYYNEQFF	TGTGCCAGCAGCCCACAGGGGTACTACAATGAGCAGTTCTTC
TRBV28	many	.	TRBJ2-7	CASSPGSSYEQYF	TGTGCCAGCAGTCCGGGTTCCTCCTACGAGCAGTACTTC
TRBV30	.	TRBD1	TRBJ1-3	CACSRDRQYSGNTIYF	TGTGCCTGTAGCCGGGACAGACAATACTCTGGAAACACCATATATTTT
TRBV11-2	few	.	TRBJ2-5	CASSWGAGAKETQYF	TGTGCCAGCAGCTGGGGGGCGGGAGCGAAAGAGACCCAGTACTTC
TRBV11-3	few	.	TRBJ2-1	CASSSGNEQFF	TGTGCCAGCAGTAGCGGCAATGAGCAGTTCTTC
TRBV6-1	few	TRBD2	TRBJ2-3	CASSEAASGHTDTQYF	TGTGCCAGCAGTGAAGCCGCTAGCGGGCACACAGATACGCAGTATTTT
TRBV2	.	.	TRBJ2-3	CASGRTLSSDTQYF	TGTGCCAGCGGTCGGACACTCTCGTCAGATACGCAGTATTTT
TRBV5-8	few	.	TRBJ1-2	CASSPPGANYGYTF	TGTGCCAGCAGCCCACCAGGGGCTAACTATGGCTACACCTTC
TRBV28	few	TRBD1	TRBJ1-3	CASRDSSGNTIYF	TGTGCCAGCCGGGACAGCTCTGGAAACACCATATATTTT
TRBV30	few	.	TRBJ2-3	CAWSVGIGSDTQYF	TGTGCCTGGAGTGTGGGAATAGGGAGCGATACGCAGTATTTT
TRBV11-2	.	.	TRBJ2-5	CASSLDKTQYF	TGTGCCAGCAGCCTCGACAAGACCCAGTACTTC